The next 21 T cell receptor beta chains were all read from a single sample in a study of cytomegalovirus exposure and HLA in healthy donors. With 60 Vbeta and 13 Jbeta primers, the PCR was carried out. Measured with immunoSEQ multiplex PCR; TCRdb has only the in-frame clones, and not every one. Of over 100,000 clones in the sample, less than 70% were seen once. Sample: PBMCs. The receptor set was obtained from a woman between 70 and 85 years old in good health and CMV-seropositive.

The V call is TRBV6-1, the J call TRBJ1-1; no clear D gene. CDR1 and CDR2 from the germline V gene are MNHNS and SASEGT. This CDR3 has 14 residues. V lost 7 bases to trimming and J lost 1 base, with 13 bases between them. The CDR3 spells CASTLFTANTEAFF. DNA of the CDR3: TGTGCCAGCACCCTATTTACAGCGAACACTGAAGCTTTCTTT.

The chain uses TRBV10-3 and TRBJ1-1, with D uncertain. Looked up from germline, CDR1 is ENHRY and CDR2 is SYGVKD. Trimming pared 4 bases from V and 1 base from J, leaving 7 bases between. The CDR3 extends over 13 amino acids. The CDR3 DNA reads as TGTGCCATCAGTGTGGAGCGGAACACTGAAGCTTTCTTT. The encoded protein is CAISVERNTEAFF.

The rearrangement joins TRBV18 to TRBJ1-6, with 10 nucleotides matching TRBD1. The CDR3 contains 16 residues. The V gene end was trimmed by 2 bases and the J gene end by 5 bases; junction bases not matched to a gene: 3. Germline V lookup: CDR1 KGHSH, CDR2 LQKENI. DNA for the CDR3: TGTGCCAGCTCACCAAGGGACAGGGGTGATAATTCACCCCTCCACTTT. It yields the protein CASSPRDRGDNSPLHF.

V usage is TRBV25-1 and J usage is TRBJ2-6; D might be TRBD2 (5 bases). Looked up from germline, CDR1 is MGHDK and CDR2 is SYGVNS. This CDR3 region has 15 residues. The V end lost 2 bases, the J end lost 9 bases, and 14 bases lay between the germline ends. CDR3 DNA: TGTGCCAGCAGTGAAGGGGAGCGGATGCGCAACGTCCTGACTTTC. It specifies CASSEGERMRNVLTF.

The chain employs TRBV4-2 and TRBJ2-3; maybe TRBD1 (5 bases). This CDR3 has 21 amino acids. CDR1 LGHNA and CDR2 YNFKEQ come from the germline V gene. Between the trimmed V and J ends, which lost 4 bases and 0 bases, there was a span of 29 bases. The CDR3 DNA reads TGTGCCAGCAGCCCTGAGATATCAGGGCTACTGCCAACTACTAGCACAGATACGCAGTATTTT. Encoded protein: CASSPEISGLLPTTSTDTQYF.

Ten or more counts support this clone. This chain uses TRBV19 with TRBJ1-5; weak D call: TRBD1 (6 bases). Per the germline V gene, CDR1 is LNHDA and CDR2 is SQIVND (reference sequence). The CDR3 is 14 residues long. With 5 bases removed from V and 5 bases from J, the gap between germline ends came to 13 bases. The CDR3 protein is CASSRHSGDQPQHF. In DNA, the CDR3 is TGTGCCAGTAGTCGACACTCAGGGGATCAGCCCCAGCATTTT.

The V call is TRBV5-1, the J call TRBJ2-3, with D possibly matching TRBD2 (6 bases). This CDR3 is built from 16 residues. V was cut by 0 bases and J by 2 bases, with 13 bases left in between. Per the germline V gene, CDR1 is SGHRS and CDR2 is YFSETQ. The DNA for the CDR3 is TGCGCCAGCAGCTTGGCCCACGGCGGGAACACAGATACGCAGTATTTT. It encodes CASSLAHGGNTDTQYF.

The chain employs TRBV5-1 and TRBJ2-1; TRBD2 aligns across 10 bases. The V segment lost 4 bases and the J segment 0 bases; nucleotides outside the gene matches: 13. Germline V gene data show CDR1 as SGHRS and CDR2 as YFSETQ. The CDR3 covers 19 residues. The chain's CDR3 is CASSPRAPSGGISYNEQFF. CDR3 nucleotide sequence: TGCGCCAGCAGCCCGCGGGCTCCTAGCGGGGGTATCTCCTACAATGAGCAGTTCTTC.

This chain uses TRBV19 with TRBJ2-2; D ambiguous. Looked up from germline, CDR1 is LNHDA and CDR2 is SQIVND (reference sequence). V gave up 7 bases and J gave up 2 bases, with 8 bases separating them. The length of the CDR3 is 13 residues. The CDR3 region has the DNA TGTGCCAGTACTGGAGCTAACACCGGGGAGCTGTTTTTT. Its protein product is CASTGANTGELFF.

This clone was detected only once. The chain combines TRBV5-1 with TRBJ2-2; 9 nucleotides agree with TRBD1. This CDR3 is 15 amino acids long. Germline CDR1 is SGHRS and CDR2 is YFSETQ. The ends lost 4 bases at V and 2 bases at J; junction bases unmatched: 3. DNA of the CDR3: TGCGCCAGCAGCCCGACAGGGGGAAACACCGGGGAGCTGTTTTTT. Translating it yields CASSPTGGNTGELFF.

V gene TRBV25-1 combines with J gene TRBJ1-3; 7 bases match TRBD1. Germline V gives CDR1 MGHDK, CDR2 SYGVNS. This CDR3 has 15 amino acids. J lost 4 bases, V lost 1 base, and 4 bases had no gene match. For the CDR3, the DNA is TGTGCCAGCAGTGAATTCGGGACAGTCGGAAACACCATATATTTT. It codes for CASSEFGTVGNTIYF.

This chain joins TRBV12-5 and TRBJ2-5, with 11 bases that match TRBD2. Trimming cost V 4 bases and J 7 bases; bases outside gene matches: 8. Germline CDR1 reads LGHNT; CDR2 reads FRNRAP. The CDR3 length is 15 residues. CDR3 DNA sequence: TGTGCTAGTGGTTCCCTAGCGGGGGGCTCCCGGACCCAGTACTTC. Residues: CASGSLAGGSRTQYF.

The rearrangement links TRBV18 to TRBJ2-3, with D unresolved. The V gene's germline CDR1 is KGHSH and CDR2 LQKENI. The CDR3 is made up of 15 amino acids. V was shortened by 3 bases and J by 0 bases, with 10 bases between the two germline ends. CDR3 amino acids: CASSPLYGSTDTQYF. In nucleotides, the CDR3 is TGTGCCAGCTCACCTCTGTACGGGAGCACAGATACGCAGTATTTT.

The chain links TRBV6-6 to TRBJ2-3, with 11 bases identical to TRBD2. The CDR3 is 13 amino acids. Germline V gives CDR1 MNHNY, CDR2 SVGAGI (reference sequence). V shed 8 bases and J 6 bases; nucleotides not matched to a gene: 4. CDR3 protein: CASVLAGEDTQYF. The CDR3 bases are TGTGCCAGCGTACTAGCGGGGGAGGATACGCAGTATTTT.

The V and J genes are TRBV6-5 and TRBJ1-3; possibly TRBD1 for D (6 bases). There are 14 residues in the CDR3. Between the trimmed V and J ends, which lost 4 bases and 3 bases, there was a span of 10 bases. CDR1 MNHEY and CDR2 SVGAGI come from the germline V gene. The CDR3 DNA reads TGTGCCAGCAGTTTGACAGGCGGTGGAAACACCATATATTTT. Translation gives CASSLTGGGNTIYF.

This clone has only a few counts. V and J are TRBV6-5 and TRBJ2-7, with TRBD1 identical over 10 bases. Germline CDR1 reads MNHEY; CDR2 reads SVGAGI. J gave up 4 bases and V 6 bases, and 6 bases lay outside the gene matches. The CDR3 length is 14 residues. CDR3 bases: TGTGCCAGCAGGAGGGACAGGGGAGGGTACGAGCAGTACTTC. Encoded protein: CASRRDRGGYEQYF.

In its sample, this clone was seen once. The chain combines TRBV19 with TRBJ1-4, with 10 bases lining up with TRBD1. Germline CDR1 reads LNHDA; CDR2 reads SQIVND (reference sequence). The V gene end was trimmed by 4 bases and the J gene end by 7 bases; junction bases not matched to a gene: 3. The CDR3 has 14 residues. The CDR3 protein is CASSKGTGVEKLFF. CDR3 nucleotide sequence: TGTGCCAGTAGTAAAGGGACAGGGGTTGAAAAACTGTTTTTT.

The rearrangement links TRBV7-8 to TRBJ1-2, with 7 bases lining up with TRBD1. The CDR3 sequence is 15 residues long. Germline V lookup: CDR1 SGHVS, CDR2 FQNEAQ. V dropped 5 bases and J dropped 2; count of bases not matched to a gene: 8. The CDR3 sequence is CASSLGTATNYGYTF. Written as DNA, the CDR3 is TGTGCCAGCAGCCTCGGGACAGCCACAAACTATGGCTACACCTTC.

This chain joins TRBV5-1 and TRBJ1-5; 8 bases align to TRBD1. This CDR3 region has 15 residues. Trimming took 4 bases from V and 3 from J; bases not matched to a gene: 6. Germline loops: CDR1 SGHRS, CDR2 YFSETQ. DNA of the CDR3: TGCGCCAGCAGCGCCGGACAGGGACCCAATCAGCCCCAGCATTTT. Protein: CASSAGQGPNQPQHF. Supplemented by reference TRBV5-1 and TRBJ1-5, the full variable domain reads KAGVTQTPRYLIKTRGQQVTLSCSPISGHRSVSWYQQTPGQGLQFLFEYFSETQRNKGNFPGRFSGRQFSNSRSEMNVSTLELGDSALYLCASSAGQGPNQPQHFGDGTRLSIL.

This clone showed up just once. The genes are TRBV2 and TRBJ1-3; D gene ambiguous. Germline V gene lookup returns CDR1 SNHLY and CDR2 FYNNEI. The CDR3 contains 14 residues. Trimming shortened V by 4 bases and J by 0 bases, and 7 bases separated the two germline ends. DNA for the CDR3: TGTGCCAGCAGTGTGTCAGTCTCTGGAAACACCATATATTTT. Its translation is CASSVSVSGNTIYF.

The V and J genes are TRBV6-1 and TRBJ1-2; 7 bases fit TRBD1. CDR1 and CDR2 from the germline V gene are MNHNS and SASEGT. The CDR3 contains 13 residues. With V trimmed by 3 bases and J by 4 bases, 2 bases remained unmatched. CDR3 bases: TGTGCCAGCAGTGACAGGGGGTTCTATGGCTACACCTTC. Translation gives CASSDRGFYGYTF.